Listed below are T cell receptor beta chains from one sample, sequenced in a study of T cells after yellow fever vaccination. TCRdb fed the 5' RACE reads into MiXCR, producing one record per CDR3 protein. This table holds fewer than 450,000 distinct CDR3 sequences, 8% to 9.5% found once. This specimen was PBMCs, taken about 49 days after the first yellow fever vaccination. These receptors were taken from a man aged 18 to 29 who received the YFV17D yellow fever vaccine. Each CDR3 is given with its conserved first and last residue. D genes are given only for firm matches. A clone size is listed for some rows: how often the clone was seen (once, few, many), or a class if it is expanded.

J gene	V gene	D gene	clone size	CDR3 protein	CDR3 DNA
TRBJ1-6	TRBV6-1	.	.	CASGINSANSPLHF	TGTGCCAGCGGGATTAATAGTGCTAATTCACCCCTCCACTTT
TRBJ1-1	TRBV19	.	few	CASSIWLGGTEAFF	TGTGCCAGTAGTATCTGGCTTGGGGGCACTGAAGCTTTCTTT
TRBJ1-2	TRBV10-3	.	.	CAISEMEAYGYTF	TGTGCCATCAGTGAGATGGAGGCCTATGGCTACACCTTC
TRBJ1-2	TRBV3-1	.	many	CASSQTGTSPGGYTF	TGTGCCAGCAGCCAAACAGGGACCAGTCCGGGAGGCTACACCTTC
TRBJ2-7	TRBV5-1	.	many	CASSLRQATYEQYF	TGCGCCAGCAGCTTGCGACAGGCAACCTACGAGCAGTACTTC
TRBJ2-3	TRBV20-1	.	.	CCARDLQRAGTDTQYF	TGCTGTGCTAGAGATCTCCAGCGCGCTGGCACAGATACGCAGTATTTT
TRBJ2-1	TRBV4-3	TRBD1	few	CASSPRGTYLNEQFF	TGCGCCAGCAGCCCCAGGGGGACGTACCTCAATGAGCAGTTCTTC
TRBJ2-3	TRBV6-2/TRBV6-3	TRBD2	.	CASSLIAGSGTDTQYF	TGTGCCAGCAGTCTGATAGCGGGGTCCGGCACAGATACGCAGTATTTT
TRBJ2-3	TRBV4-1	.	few	CASSFAGGRGITDTQYF	TGCGCCAGCAGCTTCGCTGGGGGGCGGGGGATCACAGATACGCAGTATTTT
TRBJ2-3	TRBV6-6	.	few	CASRRAGNTQYF	TGTGCCAGCAGAAGGGCCGGGAATACGCAGTATTTT
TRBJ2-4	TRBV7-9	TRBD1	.	CASSAGQGTNIQYF	TGTGCCAGCAGCGCAGGACAGGGGACGAACATTCAGTACTTC
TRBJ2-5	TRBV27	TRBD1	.	CASSSLGQGRETQYF	TGTGCCAGCAGTTCCCTTGGACAGGGGAGGGAGACCCAGTACTTC
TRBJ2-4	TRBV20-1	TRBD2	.	CSAGRGVINIQYF	TGCAGTGCTGGGAGGGGCGTAATAAACATTCAGTACTTC
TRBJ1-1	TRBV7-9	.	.	CASSATWEIEAFF	TGTGCCAGCAGCGCTACGTGGGAGATTGAAGCTTTCTTT
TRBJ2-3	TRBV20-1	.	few	CSAPGEGTQYF	TGCAGTGCTCCAGGGGAGGGTACGCAGTATTTT
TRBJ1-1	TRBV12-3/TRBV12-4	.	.	CASREQMNTEAFF	TGTGCCAGCAGGGAACAGATGAACACTGAAGCTTTCTTT
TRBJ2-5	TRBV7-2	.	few	CASSLGGGDGETQYF	TGTGCCAGCAGCTTAGGAGGGGGGGATGGAGAGACCCAGTACTTC
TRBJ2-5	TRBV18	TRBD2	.	CASSFSTSGGLRQQAGETQYF	TGTGCCAGCTCATTCTCAACTAGCGGGGGTCTTCGGCAACAAGCAGGAGAGACCCAGTACTTC
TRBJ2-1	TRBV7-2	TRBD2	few	CASSSRGLAGVAGEQFF	TGTGCCAGCAGCTCCCGAGGACTAGCGGGGGTGGCTGGTGAGCAGTTCTTC
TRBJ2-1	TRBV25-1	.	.	CASSDRPGWEQFF	TGTGCCAGCAGTGATAGGCCAGGGTGGGAGCAGTTCTTC
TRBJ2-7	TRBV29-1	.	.	CSVVPGTSYEQYF	TGCAGCGTTGTCCCCGGGACATCCTACGAGCAGTACTTC
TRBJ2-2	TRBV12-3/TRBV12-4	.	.	CASSSYTPGELFF	TGTGCCAGCAGTTCTTACACACCCGGGGAGCTGTTTTTT
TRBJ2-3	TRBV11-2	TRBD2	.	CASSLRVGLVTDTQYF	TGTGCCAGCAGCTTACGGGTGGGACTAGTTACAGATACGCAGTATTTT
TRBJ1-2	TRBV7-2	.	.	CASSYRGPFYGYTF	TGTGCCAGCAGCTATAGGGGCCCTTTCTATGGCTACACCTTC
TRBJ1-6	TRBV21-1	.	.	CASRRGSPLHF	TGTGCCAGCCGACGGGGGTCACCCCTCCACTTT
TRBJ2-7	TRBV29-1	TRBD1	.	CSVEGTGAPYEQYF	TGCAGCGTTGAAGGGACAGGGGCCCCCTACGAGCAGTACTTC
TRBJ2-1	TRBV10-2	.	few	CASRWRAESSYNEQFF	TGCGCCAGCCGATGGAGGGCTGAGAGCTCCTACAATGAGCAGTTCTTC
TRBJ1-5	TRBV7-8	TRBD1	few	CASSPGTADQPQHF	TGTGCCAGCAGCCCGGGGACAGCTGATCAGCCCCAGCATTTT
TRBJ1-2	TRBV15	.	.	CATSREQQAYYGYTF	TGTGCCACCAGCAGAGAACAACAGGCTTACTATGGCTACACCTTC
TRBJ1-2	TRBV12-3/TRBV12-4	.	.	CASSFGDLYGYTF	TGTGCCAGCAGTTTCGGGGACCTCTATGGCTACACCTTC
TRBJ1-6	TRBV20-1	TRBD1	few	CSARVDREGSPLHF	TGCAGTGCTAGGGTAGACAGGGAAGGCTCACCCCTCCACTTT
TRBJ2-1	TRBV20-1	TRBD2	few	CSADGLAGVGNEQFF	TGCAGTGCTGATGGACTAGCGGGGGTCGGCAATGAGCAGTTCTTC
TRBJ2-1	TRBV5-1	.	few	CASSLDGRDNEQFF	TGCGCCAGCAGCTTGGACGGCCGGGACAATGAGCAGTTCTTC
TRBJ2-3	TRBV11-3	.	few	CASGPSGTDTQYF	TGTGCGAGTGGTCCTAGCGGCACAGATACGCAGTATTTT
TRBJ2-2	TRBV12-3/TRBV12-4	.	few	CASSLAGRNTGELFF	TGTGCCAGCAGTTTAGCGGGTCGGAACACCGGGGAGCTGTTTTTT
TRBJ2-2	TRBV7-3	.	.	CASGRAGAGELFF	TGTGCCAGCGGTCGAGCTGGGGCGGGGGAGCTGTTTTTT
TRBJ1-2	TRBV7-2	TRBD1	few	CASSLGPKDRERYGYTF	TGTGCCAGCAGCTTAGGTCCGAAAGACAGGGAGCGCTATGGCTACACCTTC
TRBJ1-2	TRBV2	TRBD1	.	CASSAGQGRGGYTF	TGTGCCAGCAGCGCGGGACAGGGGAGAGGTGGCTACACCTTC
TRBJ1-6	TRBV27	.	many	CASRRQGLSPLHF	TGTGCCAGCAGACGCCAGGGGTTGTCACCCCTCCACTTT
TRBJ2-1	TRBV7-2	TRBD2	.	CASSLSTSDEQFF	TGTGCCAGCAGCTTATCGACTAGCGATGAGCAGTTCTTC
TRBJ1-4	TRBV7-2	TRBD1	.	CASSLVTGGNEKLFF	TGTGCCAGCAGCTTAGTAACAGGGGGGAATGAAAAACTGTTTTTT
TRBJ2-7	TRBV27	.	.	CASSPSFGRTYEQYF	TGTGCCAGCAGTCCCTCGTTTGGACGGACTTACGAGCAGTACTTC
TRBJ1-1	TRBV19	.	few	CASSTGYRTEAFF	TGTGCCAGTAGCACAGGGTATAGGACTGAAGCTTTCTTT
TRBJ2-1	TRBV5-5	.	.	CASRGVGPSSYNEQFF	TGTGCCAGCAGAGGAGTTGGGCCCAGCTCCTACAATGAGCAGTTCTTC
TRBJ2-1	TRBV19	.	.	CASSFLGGAGSYNEQFF	TGTGCCAGTAGTTTCTTGGGGGGGGCGGGCTCCTACAATGAGCAGTTCTTC
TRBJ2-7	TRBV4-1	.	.	CASSPWTHYEQYF	TGCGCCAGCAGCCCTTGGACTCACTACGAGCAGTACTTC
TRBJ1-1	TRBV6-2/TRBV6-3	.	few	CASSSAGTANTEAFF	TGTGCCAGCAGTTCCGCTGGGACGGCGAACACTGAAGCTTTCTTT
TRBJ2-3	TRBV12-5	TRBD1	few	CASGPGTDFTDTQYF	TGTGCTAGTGGCCCCGGGACAGACTTCACAGATACGCAGTATTTT
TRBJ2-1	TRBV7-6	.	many	CASSPPGLYNEQFF	TGTGCCAGCAGCCCCCCAGGGTTGTACAATGAGCAGTTCTTC